This T cell receptor (beta chain) came from a study of Ad26.COV2.S vaccination and SARS-CoV-2 variants. As for the study in general: Doses of Ad26.COV2.S were injected into muscle once or twice, 56 days apart.

Regarding this clone: Its antigen is unknown.

TCRdb's copy holds only in-frame clones and misses some; the assay was immunoSEQ multiplex PCR. The data show around 350,000 clones, 85% seen once. Study-level findings and limits: CD8+ and CD4+ T cells specific for spike reportedly responded with substantial breadth after vaccination. Vaccinated and placebo-treated recipients had similar non-spike TCR breadth.

Sample treatment: some 19 received Ad26.COV2.S at low or high dose, single or two shots; about 5 received placebo; per-sample allocation not given. Collection of samples fell on day 63 after the first vaccine or placebo injection. The receptor was derived from a person between 18 and 65 years old who received the Ad26.COV2.S COVID-19 vaccine or a placebo. The source was peripheral blood, collected in a trial of Ad26.COV2.S vaccine versus placebo.

Here the CDR3 DNA reads TGTGCCAGCTCTGGGACAGGGAGCACCGGGGAGCTGTTTTTT. Translating it yields CASSGTGSTGELFF. The chain links TRBV25-1 to TRBJ2-2, with TRBD1 matching 9 bases. V shed 8 bases and J 4 bases; nucleotides not matched to a gene: 5. Germline V gene data show CDR1 as MGHDK and CDR2 as SYGVNS. This CDR3 spans 14 amino acids.